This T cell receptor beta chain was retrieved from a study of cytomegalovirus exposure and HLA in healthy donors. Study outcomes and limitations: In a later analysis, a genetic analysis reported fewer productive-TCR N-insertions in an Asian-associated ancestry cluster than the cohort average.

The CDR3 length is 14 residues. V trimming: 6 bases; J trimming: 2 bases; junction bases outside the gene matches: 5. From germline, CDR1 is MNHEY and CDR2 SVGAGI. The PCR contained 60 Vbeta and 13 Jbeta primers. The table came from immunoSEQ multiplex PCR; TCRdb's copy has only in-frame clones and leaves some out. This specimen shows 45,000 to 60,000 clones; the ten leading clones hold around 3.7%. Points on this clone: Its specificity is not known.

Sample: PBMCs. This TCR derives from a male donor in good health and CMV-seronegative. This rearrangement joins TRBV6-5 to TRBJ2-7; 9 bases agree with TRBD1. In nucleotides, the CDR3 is TGTGCCAGCAGACCCGACAGGGGGGCCTACGAGCAGTACTTC. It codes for CASRPDRGAYEQYF.